The 12 T cell receptor beta chains below were found in one sample sequenced in a study of cytomegalovirus exposure and HLA in healthy donors. PCR amplification relied on 60 Vbeta primers (plus 13 Jbeta primers). Some clones are missing from TCRdb's copy, which holds only in-frame ones; the method was immunoSEQ multiplex PCR. The top ten clones hold 4.5% to 5% of a sample with some 130,000 clones, around four fifths of them seen once. Sequenced input: PBMCs. The origin of the receptors is a man younger than 40 in good health.

V and J are TRBV5-1 and TRBJ2-5; no clear D gene. CDR3 length: 15 residues. V was clipped by 0 bases and J by 2 bases, with 11 bases between them. Germline V gene data show CDR1 as SGHRS and CDR2 as YFSETQ. The CDR3 DNA sequence: TGCGCCAGCAGCTTGGGGTCACGACAACAAGAGACCCAGTACTTC. Translation: CASSLGSRQQETQYF.

The chain combines TRBV28 with TRBJ2-1; D remains unclear. Germline values: CDR1 MDHEN, CDR2 SYDVKM. Between the trimmed V and J ends, which lost 3 bases and 0 bases, there was a span of 12 bases. The CDR3 contains 16 residues. CDR3 protein: CASSFPGSSSYNEQFF. Written as DNA, the CDR3 is TGTGCCAGCAGTTTCCCCGGGTCTAGCTCCTACAATGAGCAGTTCTTC.

The chain is built from TRBV5-1 and TRBJ1-2; D possibly corresponds to TRBD1 (5 bases). There are 11 residues in the CDR3. CDR1 is SGHRS and CDR2 is YFSETQ in the germline V gene. V lost 4 bases, J lost 7 bases, and 8 bases lay in between. CDR3 in DNA: TGCGCCAGCAGCCCCGGGGGTGGCTACACCTTC. Translation: CASSPGGGYTF.

The J gene is TRBJ2-1, the V gene TRBV9, with 8 positions matching TRBD1. The length of the CDR3 is 15 residues. From germline, CDR1 is SGDLS and CDR2 YYNGEE. Losses at the gene ends were 0 bases for V and 6 bases for J; bases not matched to a gene: 5. The CDR3 DNA reads as TGTGCCAGCAGCGTAGCTTTCACAGGGGGCAATGAGCAGTTCTTC. Encoded protein: CASSVAFTGGNEQFF.

The rearrangement links TRBV7-2 to TRBJ1-2; D is unclear. V was trimmed by 2 bases and J by 6 bases, leaving 7 bases between them. CDR1 is SGHTA and CDR2 is FQGNSA in the germline V gene. CDR3 length equals 12 residues. The CDR3 DNA reads as TGTGCCAGCAGCTTATGGCAGGATGGCTACACCTTC. This gives the protein CASSLWQDGYTF.

The chain's CDR3 is CASSAGTSRRSVYNEQFF. As DNA, the CDR3 is TGTGCCAGCAGTGCCGGGACTAGCCGTCGCTCGGTGTACAATGAGCAGTTCTTC. The chain employs TRBV6-1 and TRBJ2-1; 9 positions match TRBD2. The CDR3 extends over 18 amino acids. J was trimmed by 4 bases and V by 4 bases; bases with no gene match: 14. Germline lookup yields CDR1 MNHNS and CDR2 SASEGT.

The rearrangement links TRBV28 to TRBJ1-1; D perhaps matches TRBD1 (5 bases). Looked up from germline, CDR1 is MDHEN and CDR2 is SYDVKM. The CDR3 spans 14 residues. The germline V and J ends were trimmed by 4 bases and 1 base, with 10 bases remaining between them. CDR3 region: CASSSYRRNTEAFF. In DNA form, the CDR3 reads TGTGCCAGCAGTTCGTACAGGAGGAACACTGAAGCTTTCTTT.

This chain links TRBV28 with TRBJ2-2, with D tentatively TRBD2 (7 bases). Germline values: CDR1 MDHEN, CDR2 SYDVKM. The V and J ends lost 7 bases and 4 bases respectively, with 22 bases between them. The CDR3 is made up of 17 amino acids. DNA of the CDR3: TGTGCCAGCACTTCTCCCCTTGGGGGAGGGGGCACCGGGGAGCTGTTTTTT. Translation: CASTSPLGGGGTGELFF.

This sequence joins TRBV7-9 and TRBJ2-1, with D perhaps matching TRBD1 (6 bases). Per germline, CDR1 SEHNR and CDR2 FQNEAQ (reference sequence). V was trimmed by 6 bases and J by 7 bases, leaving 19 bases between them. The CDR3 runs 15 residues. CDR3 DNA sequence: TGTGCCAGCAGACCGGCATGGGGGCGGAGGAATGAGCAGTTCTTC. It encodes CASRPAWGRRNEQFF.

In regard to this clone: Germline is not matched at one junction end, which may reflect a read error. This sequence joins TRBV7-7 and TRBJ2-1; 13 nucleotides align to TRBD2. Germline V gene sequence: CDR1 SSHAT, CDR2 FNYEAQ (reference sequence). CDR3 length: 15 residues. CDR3 bases: TGTGCTAGCAGCTTCGGACTAGCGGGAGTCAATGAGCAGTTCTTC. As protein: CASSFGLAGVNEQFF.

This rearrangement joins TRBV30 to TRBJ1-2; 7 bases are a match to TRBD1. Germline V lookup: CDR1 GTSNPN, CDR2 SVGIG (reference sequence). There are 12 residues in the CDR3. The V and J ends lost 5 bases and 7 bases, in that order; junction bases with no gene match: 7. The CDR3 bases are TGTGCCTGGGACCGGGACAGTAGTGGCTACACCTTC. Its translation: CAWDRDSSGYTF.

CDR3 residues: CASSQERGLSTEAFF. As DNA, the CDR3 is TGCGCCAGCAGCCAAGAAAGAGGGTTGAGCACTGAAGCTTTCTTT. The chain uses TRBV4-1 and TRBJ1-1; no clear D gene. The CDR3 extends over 15 amino acids. The V gene's germline CDR1 is MGHRA and CDR2 YSYEKL. V lost 0 bases and J lost 4, with 12 bases in between.